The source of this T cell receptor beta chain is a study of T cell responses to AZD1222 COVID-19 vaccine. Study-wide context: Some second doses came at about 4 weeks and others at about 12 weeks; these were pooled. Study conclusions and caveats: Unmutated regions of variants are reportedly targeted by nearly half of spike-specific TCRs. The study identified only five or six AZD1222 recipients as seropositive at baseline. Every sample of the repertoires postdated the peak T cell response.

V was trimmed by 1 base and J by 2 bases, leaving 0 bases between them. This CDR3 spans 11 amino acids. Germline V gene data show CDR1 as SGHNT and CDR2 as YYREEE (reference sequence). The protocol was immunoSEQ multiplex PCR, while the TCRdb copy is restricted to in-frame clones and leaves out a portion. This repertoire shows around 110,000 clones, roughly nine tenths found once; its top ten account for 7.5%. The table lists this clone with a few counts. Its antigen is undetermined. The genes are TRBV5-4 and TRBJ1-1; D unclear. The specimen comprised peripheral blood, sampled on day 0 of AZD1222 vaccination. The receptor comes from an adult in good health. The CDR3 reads CASSLNTEAFF. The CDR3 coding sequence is TGTGCCAGCAGCTTGAACACTGAAGCTTTCTTT.